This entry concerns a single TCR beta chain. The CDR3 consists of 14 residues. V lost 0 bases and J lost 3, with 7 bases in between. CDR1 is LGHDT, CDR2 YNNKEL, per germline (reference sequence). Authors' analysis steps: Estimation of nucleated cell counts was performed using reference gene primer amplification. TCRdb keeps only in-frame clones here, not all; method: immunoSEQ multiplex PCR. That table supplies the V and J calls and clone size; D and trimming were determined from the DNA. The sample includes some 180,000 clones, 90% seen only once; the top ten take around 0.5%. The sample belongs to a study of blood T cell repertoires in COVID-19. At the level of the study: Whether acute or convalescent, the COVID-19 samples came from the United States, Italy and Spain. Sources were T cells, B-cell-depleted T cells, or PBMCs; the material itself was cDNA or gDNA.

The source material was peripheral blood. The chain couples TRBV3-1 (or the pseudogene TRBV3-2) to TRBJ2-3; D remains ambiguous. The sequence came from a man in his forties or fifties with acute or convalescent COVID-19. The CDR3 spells CASSQDPQTDTQYF. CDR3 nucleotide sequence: TGTGCCAGCAGCCAAGATCCCCAGACAGATACGCAGTATTTT.